These 18 T cell receptor beta chains came from one sample sequenced in a study of blood T cell repertoires in COVID-19. Using immunoSEQ multiplex PCR, the repertoire was profiled, and TCRdb retains in-frame clones only, with some absent. The sample holds approximately 100,000 clones; about 91% are singletons and the top ten take approximately 5.6%. Specimen: peripheral blood. These receptors originate from a woman older than 75 with active COVID-19.

The rearrangement uses TRBV28 and TRBJ2-5; weak D call: TRBD2 (6 bases). Germline V gene lookup returns CDR1 MDHEN and CDR2 SYDVKM. The CDR3 consists of 13 residues. Trimming stripped 6 bases from V and 8 bases from J, with 16 bases between. The CDR3 coding sequence is TGTGCCAGCAGACGCGGGACCGGCGGAACCCAGTACTTC. Protein: CASRRGTGGTQYF.

The gene calls are TRBV28 and TRBJ2-4; 14 positions match TRBD2. Trimming took 5 bases from V and 2 from J; bases not matched to a gene: 8. Germline V gives CDR1 MDHEN, CDR2 SYDVKM. The CDR3 is made up of 18 amino acids. The CDR3 sequence is CASSPGTSGRITKNIQYF. CDR3 DNA: TGTGCCAGCAGTCCGGGGACTAGCGGGAGAATTACCAAAAACATTCAGTACTTC.

This chain connects TRBV13 to TRBJ1-3; 8 nucleotides agree with TRBD1. V lost 4 bases, J lost 0 bases, and 8 bases stayed unmatched. The CDR3 covers 17 residues. Germline values: CDR1 PRHDT, CDR2 FYEKMQ (reference sequence). The CDR3 DNA follows: TGTGCCAGCAGCTCCCGGGACAGGCTAAGCTCTGGAAACACCATATATTTT. This encodes CASSSRDRLSSGNTIYF.

The chain employs TRBV7-9 and TRBJ2-5, with D maybe TRBD2 (6 bases). The germline V gene encodes CDR1 SEHNR and CDR2 FQNEAQ (reference sequence). CDR3 length: 15 residues. Trimming shortened V by 5 bases and J by 5 bases, and 18 bases separated the two germline ends. This CDR3 is CASSNVLAASETQYF. DNA for the CDR3: TGTGCCAGCAGCAATGTATTAGCGGCGTCCGAGACCCAGTACTTC.

V usage is TRBV19 and J usage is TRBJ1-2; D call uncertain. Germline V gene lookup returns CDR1 LNHDA and CDR2 SQIVND (reference sequence). The CDR3 runs 11 residues. V dropped 3 bases and J dropped 8 bases, with 7 bases sitting between them. CDR3 loop: CASSMREGYTF. In DNA form, the CDR3 reads TGTGCCAGTAGTATGAGGGAGGGCTACACCTTC.

The table lists this clone with a count of one. The genes are TRBV9 and TRBJ1-4; D remains unclear. The CDR3 consists of 17 residues. Looked up from germline, CDR1 is SGDLS and CDR2 is YYNGEE. Deletions cut 3 bases from V and 0 bases from J, with 15 bases between. In nucleotides, the CDR3 is TGTGCCAGCAGCGGACTGGGTGGAGTTGCAACTAATGAAAAACTGTTTTTT. It codes for CASSGLGGVATNEKLFF.

The rearrangement links TRBV28 to TRBJ2-3; TRBD2 aligns across 13 bases. CDR1 and CDR2 (germline): MDHEN, SYDVKM. The length of the CDR3 is 19 residues. Germline trimming cut 5 bases from V and 1 base from J; bases unmatched to any gene: 12. CDR3: CASSTFPGLAGFRTDTQYF. CDR3 sequence (DNA): TGTGCCAGCAGTACCTTCCCGGGACTAGCGGGATTCCGCACAGATACGCAGTATTTT.

This chain connects TRBV28 to TRBJ1-6, with 7 nucleotides matching TRBD1. The CDR3 runs to 12 residues. With 7 bases clipped from V and 10 bases from J, the junction kept 4 bases outside the gene matches. The germline V gene has CDR1 MDHEN and CDR2 SYDVKM. CDR3 nucleotides: TGTGCCAGCATTGAGACAGGGTCACCCCTCCACTTT. Translation gives CASIETGSPLHF.

The gene calls are TRBV2 and TRBJ2-7, with 10 bases aligning to TRBD1. V lost 7 bases and J lost 6; bases outside the gene matches: 12. CDR1 and CDR2 (germline): SNHLY, FYNNEI. This CDR3 is 15 amino acids long. The CDR3 region is CASKRDRQGAAEQYF. Here the CDR3 DNA reads TGTGCCAGCAAAAGGGACAGACAGGGGGCGGCCGAGCAGTACTTC.

This chain links TRBV7-2 with TRBJ2-3, with a weak D call TRBD2 (7 bases). Trimming removed 5 bases at V and 3 bases at J, with 12 bases between. The CDR3 consists of 14 residues. From germline, CDR1 is SGHTA and CDR2 FQGNSA. The CDR3 DNA reads as TGTGCCAGCAGCAGGGAGGGGGGGACAGATACGCAGTATTTT. Translation: CASSREGGTDTQYF. The full variable domain, with the rest looked up from reference TRBV7-2 and TRBJ2-3, is GAGVSQSPSNKVTEKGKDVELRCDPISGHTALYWYRQSLGQGLEFLIYFQGNSAPDKSGLPSDRFSAERTGGSVSTLTIQRTQQEDSAVYLCASSREGGTDTQYFGPGTRLTVL.

The chain carries TRBV6-4 and TRBJ2-5, with 7 bases aligning to TRBD1. This CDR3 region has 13 residues. Looked up from germline, CDR1 is MRHNA and CDR2 is SNTAGT. J was trimmed by 5 bases and V by 5 bases; bases with no gene match: 5. The CDR3 loop reads CASSRQGQETQYF. The DNA for the CDR3 is TGTGCCAGCAGTAGACAGGGTCAGGAGACCCAGTACTTC.

This sequence joins TRBV24-1 and TRBJ1-5, with 8 bases that match TRBD1. The germline V gene encodes CDR1 KGHDR and CDR2 SFDVKD. J gave up 2 bases and V 4 bases, and 3 bases lay outside the gene matches. CDR3 size: 15 residues. CDR3 residues: CATSESTGGNQPQHF. CDR3 nucleotides: TGTGCCACCAGTGAATCGACAGGGGGCAATCAGCCCCAGCATTTT.

The chain couples TRBV18 to TRBJ2-5, with 7 bases matching TRBD1. V shed 3 bases, J shed 1 base, and the junction held 5 bases outside the gene matches. Germline V gives CDR1 KGHSH, CDR2 LQKENI. The CDR3 is made up of 15 amino acids. CDR3 in amino acids: CASSPRTGPQETQYF. CDR3 DNA: TGTGCCAGCTCACCCCGGACAGGCCCCCAAGAGACCCAGTACTTC.

CDR3 protein: CASGQTSSYNEQFF. The CDR3 DNA reads TGCGCCAGCGGACAGACAAGTTCCTACAATGAGCAGTTCTTC. This chain uses TRBV5-1 with TRBJ2-1; possibly TRBD1 for D (6 bases). This CDR3 is 14 amino acids long. V shed 7 bases and J shed 1 base, with 12 bases lying between them. Germline CDR1 and CDR2: SGHRS and YFSETQ.

V and J are TRBV7-2 and TRBJ2-7, with 8 bases aligning to TRBD2. The CDR3 has 14 amino acids. Germline CDR1 is SGHTA and CDR2 is FQGNSA. J gave up 1 base and V 5 bases, and 4 bases lay outside the gene matches. CDR3 DNA: TGTGCCAGCAGCCGGCGACTAGCGTCCTACGAGCAGTACTTC. This sequence encodes CASSRRLASYEQYF.

The chain joins TRBV4-2 to TRBJ2-5, with 10 bases that match TRBD2. Germline CDR1 and CDR2: LGHNA and YNFKEQ. V lost 1 base and J lost 5; bases outside the gene matches: 7. The length of the CDR3 is 16 residues. CDR3 DNA sequence: TGTGCCAGCAGCCAAGGGAGCGGGAGGGCCGTGGAGACCCAGTACTTC. As protein: CASSQGSGRAVETQYF.

This chain joins TRBV19 and TRBJ1-4; D is ambiguous. The germline CDR1 and CDR2 sequences are LNHDA and SQIVND (reference sequence). Trimming took 8 bases from V and 2 from J, leaving 12 bases between them. CDR3 length equals 14 residues. Here the CDR3 reads CASATRPTNEKLFF. The CDR3, as DNA: TGTGCCAGTGCGACAAGGCCGACTAATGAAAAACTGTTTTTT.

This chain links TRBV7-2 with TRBJ2-5, with 8 bases that match TRBD1. The CDR3 extends over 14 amino acids. With V trimmed by 5 bases and J by 3 bases, 5 bases remained unmatched. Germline V gene data show CDR1 as SGHTA and CDR2 as FQGNSA. The CDR3 reads CASSHPTGEETQYF. In nucleotides, the CDR3 is TGTGCCAGCAGCCATCCGACAGGGGAAGAGACCCAGTACTTC.